A single sample is the source of the 20 T cell receptor beta chains below, sequenced in a study of T-cell reconstitution after alpha-beta-depleted transplantation in children. Molecular barcoding with unique molecular identifiers was used for the TCRbeta library. TCRdb re-called the PCR reads through MiXCR, storing one row per CDR3 protein. The sample has 900,000 or so distinct CDR3 sequences, 16% seen once. The material sequenced was PBMCs, mostly from graft donor cells, taken 360 days after TCRalphabeta/CD19-depleted stem cell transplant. The receptors were gathered from a male patient younger than 18 who had a stem cell transplant for acute lymphoblastic leukemia, so the T cells may come from the graft donor.

The chain has TRBV6-1 and TRBJ2-2, with D perhaps matching TRBD1 (5 bases). The germline V and J ends were trimmed by 7 bases and 3 bases, with 12 bases remaining between them. Germline CDR1 MNHNS, CDR2 SASEGT. The CDR3 is 14 residues long. CDR3 amino acids: CASMLQDDTGELFF. The CDR3 DNA is TGTGCCAGCATGCTACAGGATGACACCGGGGAGCTGTTTTTT.

The chain couples TRBV28 to TRBJ1-1, with unresolved D. CDR1 is MDHEN and CDR2 is SYDVKM in the germline V gene. CDR3 length: 13 residues. V was clipped by 4 bases and J by 7 bases, with 13 bases between them. CDR3 DNA: TGTGCCAGCAGTTCTGGCCGGCCCCTTGAAGCTTTCTTT. It yields the protein CASSSGRPLEAFF.

This clonotype was seen only a few times. The chain uses TRBV11-2 and TRBJ2-2; D tentatively reads TRBD1 or TRBD2 (5 bases each). The CDR3 has 16 residues. Trimming pared 4 bases from V and 0 bases from J, leaving 12 bases between. The germline CDR1 and CDR2 sequences are SGHAT and FQNNGV. Here the CDR3 DNA reads TGTGCCAGCAGCTCCCGGGGCGCAGCGAACACCGGGGAGCTGTTTTTT. Translating it yields CASSSRGAANTGELFF.

This chain joins TRBV5-8 and TRBJ2-3; 9 bases match TRBD2. Germline V gene data show CDR1 as SGHTS and CDR2 as YDEGEE. The CDR3 covers 16 residues. The V and J ends lost 0 bases and 4 bases, in that order; junction bases with no gene match: 6. The CDR3: CASSLALAGRADTQYF. The CDR3 DNA reads TGTGCCAGCAGCTTGGCCCTAGCGGGACGAGCAGATACGCAGTATTTT.

V and J are TRBV20-1 and TRBJ1-5; tentative D call: TRBD1 (6 bases). CDR1 and CDR2 from the germline V gene are DFQATT and SNEGSKA (reference sequence). Trimming left V 8 bases short and J 4 bases short, with 15 bases between. CDR3 length equals 13 residues. This chain's CDR3 is CSSRQDLNQPQHF. In DNA form, the CDR3 reads TGCAGTTCACGACAGGACCTAAATCAGCCCCAGCATTTT.

A few counts support this clonotype. J is TRBJ2-2 and V is TRBV7-3; 11 nucleotides agree with TRBD2. V trimming: 2 bases; J trimming: 1 base; junction bases outside the gene matches: 3. The CDR3 is 17 residues long. Germline CDR1 and CDR2: SGHTA and FQGTGA. The CDR3 sequence: CASSLYGTSGNTGELFF. CDR3 nucleotide sequence: TGTGCCAGCAGCTTATACGGGACTAGCGGGAACACCGGGGAGCTGTTTTTT. Full variable domain (remainder filled in from reference TRBV7-3 and TRBJ2-2): GAGVSQTPSNKVTEKGKYVELRCDPISGHTALYWYRQSLGQGPEFLIYFQGTGAADDSGLPNDRFFAVRPEGSVSTLKIQRTERGDSAVYLCASSLYGTSGNTGELFFGEGSRLTVL.

This clonotype was observed a handful of times. The rearrangement links TRBV10-3 to TRBJ2-5, with unresolved D. The CDR3 is 14 amino acids. In germline, CDR1 is ENHRY, CDR2 SYGVKD. Between the trimmed V and J ends, which lost 4 bases and 5 bases, there was a span of 14 bases. The CDR3 coding sequence is TGTGCCATCAGTGGATTGGACGCCGCGGAGACCCAGTACTTC. Translated: CAISGLDAAETQYF.

The table lists this clonotype with a few counts. CDR3 region: CASSHIRAPRLEQYF. The CDR3 DNA reads as TGTGCCAGTAGTCATATCCGGGCCCCTCGGCTCGAGCAGTACTTC. The V call is TRBV19, the J call TRBJ2-7; no reliable D call. V dropped 5 bases and J dropped 6 bases, with 20 bases sitting between them. CDR1 is LNHDA, CDR2 SQIVND, per germline (reference sequence). CDR3 length: 15 amino acids.

The gene calls are TRBV24-1 and TRBJ2-1; 8 nucleotides line up with TRBD2. This CDR3 region has 18 residues. J was trimmed by 7 bases and V by 0 bases; bases with no gene match: 13. Germline V gene sequence: CDR1 KGHDR, CDR2 SFDVKD. The CDR3 nucleotides read TGTGCCACCAGTGATTTGGACCTTGAAGCGGGAGTTTGGAATGAGCAGTTCTTC. It specifies CATSDLDLEAGVWNEQFF.

This clonotype was seen ten or more times. The chain combines TRBV7-9 with TRBJ2-1, with 11 bases that match TRBD2. V lost 6 bases, J lost 8 bases, and 6 bases stayed unmatched. This CDR3 contains 14 residues. In germline, CDR1 is SEHNR, CDR2 FQNEAQ (reference sequence). CDR3 DNA sequence: TGTGCCAGCAGTCAAGGGACTAGCGGAGATGAGCAGTTCTTC. Protein sequence: CASSQGTSGDEQFF.

The chain is built from TRBV2 and TRBJ2-7, with D possibly matching TRBD1 (6 bases). Trimming took off 5 bases at V and 1 base at J, with 12 bases between the two ends. This CDR3 has 14 residues. The germline gives CDR1 SNHLY, CDR2 FYNNEI. DNA of the CDR3: TGTGCCAGCAGTATGTGGCAGGGGTCCTACGAGCAGTACTTC. Translated: CASSMWQGSYEQYF.

V usage is TRBV20-1 and J usage is TRBJ2-7; no firm D call. V lost 0 bases and J lost 7, with 19 bases in between. This CDR3 comprises 15 residues. Germline CDR1 DFQATT, CDR2 SNEGSKA (reference sequence). The CDR3 DNA sequence: TGCAGTGCTAGAGATCGACGTGTCCCCGCTTTAGAGCAGTACTTC. Translation gives CSARDRRVPALEQYF.

The rearrangement links TRBV4-2 to TRBJ2-1; 12 bases line up with TRBD2. The CDR3 extends over 18 amino acids. V shed 1 base and J 5 bases; nucleotides not matched to a gene: 9. Per germline, CDR1 LGHNA and CDR2 YNFKEQ. CDR3 nucleotide sequence: TGTGCCAGCAGCCAAGCCGGGCTAGCGGGAGGGTACCACAATGAGCAGTTCTTC. This gives the protein CASSQAGLAGGYHNEQFF.

J is TRBJ2-2 and V is TRBV5-1; D might be TRBD2 (6 bases). Germline-derived CDR1 and CDR2 are SGHRS and YFSETQ. Trimming cost V 4 bases and J 4 bases, with 8 bases left between them. This CDR3 region has 13 residues. DNA for the CDR3: TGCGCCAGCAGCACGGGGGTCACCGGGGAGCTGTTTTTT. Residues: CASSTGVTGELFF.

This clonotype was observed many times. V is TRBV5-1 and J is TRBJ1-5, with D possibly being TRBD1 (6 bases). The CDR3 length is 14 residues. The germline CDR1 and CDR2 sequences are SGHRS and YFSETQ. V lost 2 bases and J lost 4, with 10 bases in between. CDR3 protein: CASSLGQLNQPQHF. Written as DNA, the CDR3 is TGCGCCAGCAGCTTAGGACAGCTTAATCAGCCCCAGCATTTT.

V gene TRBV29-1 combines with J gene TRBJ2-1; TRBD2 matches 8 bases. CDR1 SQVTM and CDR2 ANQGSEA come from the germline V gene. The CDR3 is 15 amino acids. Germline trimming cut 6 bases from V and 1 base from J; bases unmatched to any gene: 8. This chain's CDR3 is CSVAGGRRSYNEQFF. The CDR3 DNA is TGCAGCGTGGCGGGCGGGAGGAGGTCCTACAATGAGCAGTTCTTC.

The rearrangement joins TRBV12-3 or TRBV12-4 to TRBJ1-5; 11 bases agree with TRBD1. The CDR3 sequence is 13 residues long. V trimming: 5 bases; J trimming: 16 bases; junction bases outside the gene matches: 10. The CDR3 DNA is TGTGCCAGCAGTCCACGGACAGGGGGCCCTCTCCATTTT. It codes for CASSPRTGGPLHF.

The sample holds a few counts of this clonotype. The gene calls are TRBV20-1 and TRBJ1-2; D is unresolved. CDR3 length: 13 residues. Between the trimmed V and J ends, which lost 0 bases and 3 bases, there was a span of 8 bases. Germline CDR1 is DFQATT and CDR2 is SNEGSKA (reference sequence). CDR3: CSARELAHYGYTF. CDR3 sequence (DNA): TGCAGTGCTAGAGAGTTAGCCCACTATGGCTACACCTTC.

This clonotype has just one count. The V call is TRBV19, the J call TRBJ2-2; D gene unclear. The germline gives CDR1 LNHDA, CDR2 SQIVND (reference sequence). The CDR3 is 15 amino acids. Trimming took off 5 bases at V and 2 bases at J, with 12 bases between the two ends. The CDR3 region is CASSSFSSNTGELFF. CDR3 bases: TGTGCCAGTAGTTCCTTCAGCTCTAACACCGGGGAGCTGTTTTTT.

V gene TRBV11-3 combines with J gene TRBJ2-2; no clear D. The V and J ends lost 1 base and 9 bases respectively, with 18 bases between them. CDR1 is SGHNT and CDR2 is YENEEA in the germline V gene. The CDR3 loop spans 16 amino acids. Here the CDR3 DNA reads TGTGCCAGCAGCTTAGTCGGGTCTACCTTCATATGGGAGCTGTTTTTT. This sequence encodes CASSLVGSTFIWELFF.